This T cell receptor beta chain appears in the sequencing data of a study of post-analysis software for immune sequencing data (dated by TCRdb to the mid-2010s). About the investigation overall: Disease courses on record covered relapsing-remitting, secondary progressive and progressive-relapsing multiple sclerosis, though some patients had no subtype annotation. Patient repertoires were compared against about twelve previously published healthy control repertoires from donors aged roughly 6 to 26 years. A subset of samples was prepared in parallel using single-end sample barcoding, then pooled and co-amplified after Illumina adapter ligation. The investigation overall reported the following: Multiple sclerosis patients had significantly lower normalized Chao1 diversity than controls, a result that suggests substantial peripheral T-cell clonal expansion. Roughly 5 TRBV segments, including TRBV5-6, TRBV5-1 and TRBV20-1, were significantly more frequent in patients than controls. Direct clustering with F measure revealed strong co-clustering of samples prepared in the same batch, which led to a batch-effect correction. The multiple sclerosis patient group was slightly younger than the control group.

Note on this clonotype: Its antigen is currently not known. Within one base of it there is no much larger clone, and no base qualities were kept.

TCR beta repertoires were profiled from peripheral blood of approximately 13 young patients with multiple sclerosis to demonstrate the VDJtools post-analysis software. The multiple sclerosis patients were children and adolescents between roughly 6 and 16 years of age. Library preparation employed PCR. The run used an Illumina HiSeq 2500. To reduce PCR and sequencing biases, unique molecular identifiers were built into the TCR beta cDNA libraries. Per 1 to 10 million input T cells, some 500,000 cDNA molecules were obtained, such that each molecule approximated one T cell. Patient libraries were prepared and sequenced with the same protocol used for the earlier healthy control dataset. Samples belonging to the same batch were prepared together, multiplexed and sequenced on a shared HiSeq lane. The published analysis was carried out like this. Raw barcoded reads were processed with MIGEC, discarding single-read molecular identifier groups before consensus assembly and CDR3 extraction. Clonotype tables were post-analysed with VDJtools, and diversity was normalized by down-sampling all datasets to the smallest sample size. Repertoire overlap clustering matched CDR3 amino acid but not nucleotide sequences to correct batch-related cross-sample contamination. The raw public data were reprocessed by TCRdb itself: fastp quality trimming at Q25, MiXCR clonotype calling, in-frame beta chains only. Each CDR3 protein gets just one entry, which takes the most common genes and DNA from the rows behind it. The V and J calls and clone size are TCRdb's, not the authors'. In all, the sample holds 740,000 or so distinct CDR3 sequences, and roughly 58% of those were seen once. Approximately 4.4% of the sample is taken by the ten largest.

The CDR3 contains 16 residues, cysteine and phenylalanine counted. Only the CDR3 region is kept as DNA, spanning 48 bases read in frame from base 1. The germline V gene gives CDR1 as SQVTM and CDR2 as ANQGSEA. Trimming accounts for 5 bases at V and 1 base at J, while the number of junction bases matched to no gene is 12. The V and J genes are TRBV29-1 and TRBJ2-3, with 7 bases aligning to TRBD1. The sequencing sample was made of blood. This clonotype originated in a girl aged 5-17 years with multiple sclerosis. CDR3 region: CSVTGQAQVGTDTQYF. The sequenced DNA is TGCAGCGTTACCGGACAGGCCCAGGTGGGCACAGATACGCAGTATTTT.